The 30 T cell receptor beta chains presented below share a single source sample, sequenced in a study of T cell repertoires in cytomegalovirus infection. TCRdb re-derived calls from the reads in MiXCR, one entry per CDR3 protein. The repertoire holds a few hundred thousand distinct CDR3 sequences, with about 42% as singletons. What these receptors recognize is not known. Sequencing used cultured PBMCs, obtained from culture after CMV antigen stimulation. The receptor source for this set is a human donor in good health (CMV status not recorded). Some clones in this sample may be carry-over from other donors' samples.

The rearrangement uses TRBV18 and TRBJ2-3; no definite D call. This CDR3 contains 14 residues. The V and J ends lost 6 bases and 4 bases respectively, with 14 bases between them. Germline V gives CDR1 KGHSH, CDR2 LQKENI. DNA for the CDR3: TGTGCCAGCTCCCCCGTTTATACGTCAGATACGCAGTATTTT. Amino acids: CASSPVYTSDTQYF.

The rearrangement uses TRBV12-3 or TRBV12-4 and TRBJ1-2; a weak D match, TRBD1 (5 bases). CDR3 length: 14 residues. Trimming took off 3 bases at V and 5 bases at J, with 13 bases between the two ends. The CDR3: CASSLEPGPYGYTF. CDR3 DNA: TGTGCCAGCAGTTTGGAGCCAGGGCCTTATGGCTACACCTTC.

This clonotype has only a few counts. CDR3 nucleotide sequence: TGTGCCAGCAGCTGGACCGGGACAGGGTCGGGCGAGCAGTACTTC. As protein: CASSWTGTGSGEQYF. The chain is built from TRBV7-6 and TRBJ2-7, with 9 bases identical to TRBD1. The CDR3 consists of 15 residues. CDR1 SGHVS and CDR2 FNYEAQ come from the germline V gene. Germline trimming cut 4 bases from V and 6 bases from J; bases unmatched to any gene: 10.

This clonotype was counted between two and nine times. The chain combines TRBV19 with TRBJ2-5, with TRBD2 matching over 7 bases. The CDR3 spans 18 residues. The germline CDR1 and CDR2 sequences are LNHDA and SQIVND (reference sequence). V shed 3 bases and J 4 bases; nucleotides not matched to a gene: 17. The CDR3 here is CASSMGPGERGTRETQYF. The CDR3 DNA reads TGTGCCAGTAGTATGGGGCCCGGGGAGCGGGGTACCCGAGAGACCCAGTACTTC.

This clonotype was observed a single time. V and J are TRBV19 and TRBJ2-7; D uncertain. CDR1 and CDR2 from the germline V gene are LNHDA and SQIVND (reference sequence). The CDR3 covers 14 residues. With 4 bases removed from V and 6 bases from J, the gap between germline ends came to 16 bases. Written as DNA, the CDR3 is TGTGCCAGTAGTACACCAGGTTCCTCGGGCGAGCAGTACTTC. As protein: CASSTPGSSGEQYF.

This clonotype has only a few counts. V usage is TRBV4-1 and J usage is TRBJ2-5; 13 positions match TRBD2. V gave up 3 bases and J gave up 4 bases; unmatched junction bases: 14. The CDR3 covers 19 residues. Germline lookup yields CDR1 MGHRA and CDR2 YSYEKL. The CDR3 protein is CASSQKTSGGPEGAETQYF. The CDR3 DNA is TGCGCCAGCAGCCAGAAGACTAGCGGGGGGCCCGAGGGGGCAGAGACCCAGTACTTC.

The gene calls are TRBV6-2 or TRBV6-3 and TRBJ1-1, with D maybe TRBD1 (6 bases). The V gene lost 6 bases and the J gene lost 6 bases, with 14 bases spanning the gap. Looked up from germline, CDR1 is MNHEY and CDR2 is SVGEGT. This CDR3 has 13 amino acids. The CDR3: CASRRTAGAEAFF. The CDR3 coding sequence is TGTGCCAGCAGAAGGACAGCGGGGGCTGAAGCTTTCTTT.

This clonotype was seen once. The gene calls are TRBV29-1 and TRBJ1-2; 8 bases align to TRBD1. The CDR3 length is 15 residues. V gave up 1 base and J gave up 4 bases; unmatched junction bases: 8. Germline V gene lookup returns CDR1 SQVTM and CDR2 ANQGSEA. The CDR3 loop is CSVEGARGQVYGYTF. DNA for the CDR3: TGCAGCGTTGAAGGGGCCAGGGGGCAGGTCTATGGCTACACCTTC.

The count of this clonotype is one. The chain combines TRBV10-3 with TRBJ2-1; 8 bases line up with TRBD1. The CDR3 has 15 amino acids. Germline CDR1 and CDR2: ENHRY and SYGVKD. V was clipped by 4 bases and J by 0 bases; unmatched bases: 2. The CDR3 nucleotides are TGTGCCATCAGTGTTACAGGGGGCTCCTACAATGAGCAGTTCTTC. Amino acids: CAISVTGGSYNEQFF.

The chain couples TRBV4-2 to TRBJ1-2; D is unclear. The V and J ends lost 0 bases and 3 bases respectively, with 11 bases between them. CDR1 is LGHNA and CDR2 is YNFKEQ in the germline V gene. The CDR3 length is 15 residues. The CDR3 DNA follows: TGTGCCAGCAGCCAAGATACGACAACCGACTATGGCTACACCTTC. Its translation is CASSQDTTTDYGYTF.

This clonotype was seen only a few times. The V and J genes are TRBV6-5 and TRBJ1-2; TRBD1 is a possible D gene (5 bases). The length of the CDR3 is 12 residues. The germline V and J ends were trimmed by 7 bases and 5 bases, with 11 bases remaining between them. In germline, CDR1 is MNHEY, CDR2 SVGAGI. CDR3 coding DNA: TGTGCCAGCACTGGCCGGGGGTATGGCTACACCTTC. It translates to CASTGRGYGYTF.

The chain uses TRBV20-1 and TRBJ2-5; maybe TRBD1 (6 bases). The CDR3 totals 12 residues. V lost 5 bases, J lost 3 bases, and 10 bases lay in between. Germline loops: CDR1 DFQATT, CDR2 SNEGSKA (reference sequence). The CDR3 DNA reads TGCAGTGCTCAGAGGACAGAAGAGACCCAGTACTTC. Translated, it gives CSAQRTEETQYF.

This clonotype was counted a few times. The chain carries TRBV10-3 and TRBJ2-7; 9 positions agree with TRBD2. The CDR3 covers 16 residues. Germline V gene sequence: CDR1 ENHRY, CDR2 SYGVKD. Unmatched junction bases numbered 11, after V lost 6 bases and J lost 2 bases. DNA of the CDR3: TGTGCCATCAGAACGACCGGGACTAGCCAAACCTACGAGCAGTACTTC. Its protein product is CAIRTTGTSQTYEQYF.

This clonotype was seen more than once but under ten times. The genes are TRBV7-9 and TRBJ2-5, with a possible D match to TRBD2 (6 bases). Germline CDR1 SEHNR, CDR2 FQNEAQ (reference sequence). V was cut by 5 bases and J by 4 bases, with 14 bases left in between. The CDR3 has 14 amino acids. The CDR3 region is CASSAGSLRETQYF. The CDR3 DNA reads TGTGCCAGCAGCGCCGGGAGCCTCCGAGAGACCCAGTACTTC.

The genes are TRBV6-2 or TRBV6-3 and TRBJ2-1, with 7 bases fitting TRBD1. The CDR3 is made up of 15 amino acids. J gave up 6 bases and V 5 bases, and 10 bases lay outside the gene matches. Germline V CDR1 and CDR2: MNHEY, SVGEGT. The CDR3 sequence is CASSRPQRGPNEQFF. The CDR3 DNA sequence: TGTGCCAGCAGTCGACCTCAAAGGGGGCCCAATGAGCAGTTCTTC.

The chain joins TRBV7-4 to TRBJ1-1; D is perhaps TRBD1 (6 bases). CDR1 and CDR2 (germline): SGHVT, SQSDAQ. V was pared by 11 bases and J by 4 bases, with 8 bases between. The CDR3 runs 10 residues. The CDR3, as DNA: TGTGCCGGGGGCCTCACTGAAGCTTTCTTT. Protein: CAGGLTEAFF.

J is TRBJ2-3 and V is TRBV7-9; the match to TRBD2 covers 7 bases. CDR1 and CDR2 from the germline V gene are SEHNR and FQNEAQ (reference sequence). The length of the CDR3 is 15 residues. The junction had 5 bases not matched to a gene; V was cut back by 1 base and J by 4 bases. The CDR3 loop reads CASSLEAGDSDTQYF. CDR3 coding DNA: TGTGCCAGCAGCTTAGAGGCGGGAGATTCAGATACGCAGTATTTT.

The CDR3 spells CASSLEGGSGNEQFF. CDR3 in DNA: TGTGCCAGCAGCTTGGAGGGAGGGTCGGGGAATGAGCAGTTCTTC. V gene TRBV7-2 combines with J gene TRBJ2-1, with 7 bases fitting TRBD2. V was pared by 3 bases and J by 7 bases, with 9 bases of the junction left unmatched. The CDR3 spans 15 residues. The germline CDR1 and CDR2 sequences are SGHTA and FQGNSA.

This clonotype appeared a few times. V gene TRBV20-1 combines with J gene TRBJ2-1, with TRBD2 matching over 16 bases. This CDR3 contains 16 residues. The germline V gene encodes CDR1 DFQATT and CDR2 SNEGSKA (reference sequence). V gave up 0 bases and J gave up 9 bases; unmatched junction bases: 5. CDR3 bases: TGCAGTGCTAGAGATCCAGGGACTAGCGGGGGGGGTGAGCAGTTCTTC. Translating it yields CSARDPGTSGGGEQFF.

To note about this clonotype: Sequence at one end of the junction differs from germline and may be a read error. This chain links TRBV7-2 with TRBJ1-2, with D uncertain. The CDR3 sequence is 13 residues long. Germline CDR1 and CDR2: SGHTA and FQGNSA. CDR3 coding DNA: TGTGCCAGCAGCTTCGGTATTGGTTATGACTACACCTTC. It codes for CASSFGIGYDYTF. Drawing the rest from reference TRBV7-2 and TRBJ1-2, the complete variable domain is GAGVSQSPSNKVTEKGKDVELRCDPISGHTALYWYRQSLGQGLEFLIYFQGNSAPDKSGLPSDRFSAERTGGSVSTLTIQRTQQEDSAVYLCASSFGIGYDYTFGSGTRLTVV.

The genes are TRBV6-2 or TRBV6-3 and TRBJ2-5, with no clear D. CDR1 is MNHEY and CDR2 is SVGEGT in the germline V gene. The CDR3 spans 13 residues. Trimming stripped 6 bases from V and 0 bases from J, with 8 bases between. This CDR3 is CASSSRDQETQYF. In DNA form, the CDR3 reads TGTGCCAGCAGCAGCCGGGACCAAGAGACCCAGTACTTC.

The V call is TRBV4-2, the J call TRBJ2-5; a possible D gene is TRBD2 (5 bases). The length of the CDR3 is 14 residues. V shed 0 bases and J shed 5 bases, with 10 bases lying between them. Germline V gene sequence: CDR1 LGHNA, CDR2 YNFKEQ. In DNA, the CDR3 is TGTGCCAGCAGCCAAGATGAGGGCTGGGAGACCCAGTACTTC. Translated: CASSQDEGWETQYF.

This clonotype has only a few counts. The V and J genes are TRBV7-2 and TRBJ2-7; 8 positions match TRBD1. V was pared by 2 bases and J by 7 bases, with 10 bases of the junction left unmatched. There are 15 residues in the CDR3. Germline V CDR1 and CDR2: SGHTA, FQGNSA. The CDR3 loop is CASSLFSTGVGEQYF. CDR3 in DNA: TGTGCCAGCAGCTTATTTTCGACAGGGGTGGGGGAGCAGTACTTC. The full variable domain, rest sourced from reference TRBV7-2 and TRBJ2-7, is GAGVSQSPSNKVTEKGKDVELRCDPISGHTALYWYRQSLGQGLEFLIYFQGNSAPDKSGLPSDRFSAERTGGSVSTLTIQRTQQEDSAVYLCASSLFSTGVGEQYFGPGTRLTVT.

The chain carries TRBV20-1 and TRBJ2-1, with TRBD2 matching over 8 bases. This CDR3 contains 15 residues. Germline assignment: CDR1 DFQATT and CDR2 SNEGSKA (reference sequence). Losses at the gene ends were 6 bases for V and 1 base for J; bases not matched to a gene: 8. The CDR3 region has the DNA TGCAGTGCAACGGCGGGGGGAGTGTCCTACAATGAGCAGTTCTTC. Translated: CSATAGGVSYNEQFF.

The chain employs TRBV4-3 and TRBJ2-1; 8 bases are shared with TRBD2. The germline V gene encodes CDR1 LGHNA and CDR2 YSLEER. The CDR3 length is 16 residues. J lost 6 bases, V lost 1 base, and 8 bases had no gene match. For the CDR3, the DNA is TGCGCCAGCAGCCAAGGAATTAGCGGGAATTCCAATGAGCAGTTCTTC. This translates into CASSQGISGNSNEQFF.

The CDR3 DNA follows: TGTGCCAGCAGTTTGAGTCTAGGCGGCACAGATACGCAGTATTTT. Protein: CASSLSLGGTDTQYF. This chain links TRBV12-3 or TRBV12-4 with TRBJ2-3; unclear D gene. Trimming pared 3 bases from V and 1 base from J, leaving 11 bases between. This CDR3 is 15 amino acids long.

This clonotype was observed at least ten times. V and J are TRBV7-8 and TRBJ2-5; no definite D call. Germline CDR1 and CDR2: SGHVS and FQNEAQ. With 1 base removed from V and 4 bases from J, the gap between germline ends came to 13 bases. This CDR3 spans 15 amino acids. The CDR3 DNA follows: TGTGCCAGCAGCTTAGGGCGGCTCCCATTAGAGACCCAGTACTTC. Translated: CASSLGRLPLETQYF.

The chain links TRBV7-6 to TRBJ2-5; 14 nucleotides match TRBD2. The V gene end was trimmed by 3 bases and the J gene end by 3 bases; junction bases not matched to a gene: 6. The CDR3 has 17 amino acids. Germline CDR1 and CDR2: SGHVS and FNYEAQ. Here the CDR3 reads CASSLIPGLAGEETQYF. DNA of the CDR3: TGTGCCAGCAGCTTGATTCCGGGACTAGCGGGAGAAGAGACCCAGTACTTC.

The J gene is TRBJ2-2, the V gene TRBV6-1; tentative D call: TRBD1 (6 bases). CDR1 is MNHNS, CDR2 SASEGT, per germline. V was trimmed by 2 bases and J by 3 bases, leaving 7 bases between them. CDR3 size: 14 residues. CDR3 sequence (DNA): TGTGCCAGCAGTGAATACAGGGACACCGGGGAGCTGTTTTTT. This codes for CASSEYRDTGELFF.

The chain employs TRBV5-4 and TRBJ1-2; D is uncertain. Trimming removed 4 bases at V and 4 bases at J, with 11 bases between. Germline V gives CDR1 SGHNT, CDR2 YYREEE (reference sequence). The CDR3 runs 13 residues. CDR3 bases: TGTGCCAGCAGCCCCATCCGGAGCTATGGCTACACCTTC. It translates to CASSPIRSYGYTF.